This T cell receptor beta chain was identified during a study of chemoradiotherapy in HPV16-positive cancers. The study's findings and limits: HPV-responsive T-cell expansion during chemoradiotherapy was linked to improved recurrence-free survival in HPV16-positive patients.

TCRdb's copy holds only in-frame clones and misses some; the assay was immunoSEQ multiplex PCR. The table includes 30,000 or so clones, 80% to 90% detected once. Worth noting for this clone: Its matching antigen is unknown.

V shed 0 bases, J shed 6 bases, and the junction held 3 bases outside the gene matches. Germline V gives CDR1 LNHNV, CDR2 YYDKDF (reference sequence). The CDR3 is made up of 15 amino acids. Over chemoradiotherapy, repertoires were sampled more than once. This chain joins TRBV15 and TRBJ2-2, with 8 bases lining up with TRBD2. The clonotype comes from a human donor with HPV-associated anogenital cancer. The source material was blood, sampled from a patient who underwent chemoradiotherapy. The CDR3 loop is CATSRDPGRAGELFF. The CDR3 bases are TGTGCCACCAGCAGAGATCCCGGGAGGGCCGGGGAGCTGTTTTTT.